This T cell receptor beta chain was documented in a study of identical twins. Study conclusions and caveats: A lower insertion count was a feature of abundant cord blood beta clonotypes, with no such feature in memory repertoires.

TCRdb reprocessed the 5' RACE reads via MiXCR and lists one record per CDR3 protein. The profile shows about 190,000 distinct CDR3 sequences, approximately 15% of them singletons. Between the trimmed V and J ends, which lost 3 bases and 6 bases, there was a span of 18 bases. Germline CDR1 and CDR2: DFQATT and SNEGSKA (reference sequence). The CDR3 runs 14 residues. A word on this clonotype: Its antigen is unidentified.

The sample also formed part of further work on T cells expressing NK-cell markers.

The specimen was CD8+ T cells sorted from blood. The sequence came from a woman aged 18-29 years in good health. This rearrangement joins TRBV20-1 to TRBJ2-7, with TRBD1 as a possible D gene (5 bases). For the CDR3, the DNA is TGCAGTGCTAGGGGGCGGACCCTCCCGTCCGAGCAGTACTTC. Translated, it gives CSARGRTLPSEQYF.